This T cell receptor beta chain appears in the sequencing data of a study of blood T cell repertoires in COVID-19. Across the whole study: Material from acute and convalescent COVID-19 was sourced from the United States, Italy and Spain. Sample material is recorded as cDNA or gDNA derived from T cells, B-cell-depleted T cells, or PBMCs.

This CDR3 is 15 amino acids long. Germline trimming cut 4 bases from V and 1 base from J; bases unmatched to any gene: 4. CDR1 is LGHDT, CDR2 YNNKEL, per germline (reference sequence). Per the study methods: By means of reference gene primer amplification, nucleated cell counts were estimated. Only in-frame clones appear in the TCRdb table, and some are missing; sequencing was by immunoSEQ multiplex PCR. From that table come the V and J calls and clone size; the DNA was used to work out D and trimming. The top ten hold about 2% of the sample, which has 200,000 to 300,000 clones, 65% to 90% seen once.

The sample comprised peripheral blood. The rearrangement uses TRBV3-1 (or the pseudogene TRBV3-2) and TRBJ2-3; 8 bases line up with TRBD2. The receptor's source is a man aged 35 to 55 who had recovered from COVID-19. CDR3 in DNA: TGTGCCAGCAGCCGAGCGGGAGCGCGCACAGATACGCAGTATTTT. This sequence encodes CASSRAGARTDTQYF.